Given below is one T cell receptor (beta chain) in context. Its specificity is not known. This specimen comes from a study of cytomegalovirus exposure and HLA in healthy donors. Study conclusions and caveats: The study assumed roughly uniform donor sequencing depth for presence/absence analyses.

The CDR3 has 16 residues. It was with 60 Vbeta and 13 Jbeta primers that the PCR ran. Method: immunoSEQ multiplex PCR; TCRdb's copy keeps in-frame clones and lacks some. This sample carries 130,000 to 150,000 clones, roughly 74% of them seen once, and the ten largest clones take 2% to 3%. Sequencing used PBMCs. The V call is TRBV21-1, the J call TRBJ1-1; the table assigns TRBD1, which was not confirmed against the DNA. TRBV21-1 is reported as a pseudogene. The receptor comes from a woman aged 18-30 years in good health and CMV-seropositive. The CDR3 DNA reads TGTGCCAGCAGAGGAGAGCAGTACAGGGTGGAGACTGAAGCTTTCTTT. It translates to CASRGEQYRVETEAFF.